Listed below are T cell receptor beta chains from one sample, sequenced in a study of T cells after yellow fever vaccination. TCRdb used MiXCR to reprocess the 5' RACE reads, holding one entry per CDR3 protein. The sample shows hundreds of thousands of distinct CDR3 sequences, about 12% of them seen only once. The sequencing used PBMCs, collected on the day of the yellow fever booster vaccination. All receptors come from a man aged 25 to 40 who received the YFV17D yellow fever vaccine. Each CDR3 is given with its conserved first and last residue. D genes are given only for firm matches. Only part of the rows carry a size: once, few, many, or a class if the clone is expanded.

>TRBV7-2|TRBJ2-7|-|-
CASSTAAGTDFYEQYF
TGTGCCAGCAGCACTGCCGCGGGGACAGACTTCTACGAGCAGTACTTC
>TRBV4-3|TRBJ2-7|-|-
CASSQLVYNEQYF
TGCGCCAGCAGCCAATTAGTCTACAACGAGCAGTACTTC
>TRBV4-2|TRBJ2-1|-|few
CASSQDQGPYNEQFF
TGTGCCAGCAGCCAAGATCAGGGCCCCTACAATGAGCAGTTCTTC
>TRBV5-1|TRBJ1-1|-|-
CASSYWVSGGTEAFF
TGCGCCAGCAGCTATTGGGTCTCCGGCGGTACTGAAGCTTTCTTT
>TRBV20-1|TRBJ2-7|TRBD2|-
CSAKKGLAGAYEQYF
TGCAGTGCTAAGAAAGGACTAGCGGGAGCCTACGAGCAGTACTTC
>TRBV2|TRBJ2-4|TRBD2|few
CASNSGRALAKNIQYF
TGTGCCAGCAATAGCGGGAGGGCCTTAGCCAAAAACATTCAGTACTTC
>TRBV9|TRBJ2-2|-|few
CASSVSSSGWRTGELFF
TGTGCCAGCAGCGTTTCCTCAAGCGGGTGGAGGACCGGGGAGCTGTTTTTT
>TRBV5-6|TRBJ2-2|TRBD1|few
CASSLSPNIPDRESTGELFF
TGTGCCAGCAGCTTAAGCCCCAATATACCGGACAGGGAAAGCACCGGGGAGCTGTTTTTT
>TRBV29-1|TRBJ2-2|-|-
CSAQGQSNTGELFF
TGCAGCGCCCAGGGTCAGTCGAACACCGGGGAGCTGTTTTTT
>TRBV9|TRBJ2-3|-|many
CASWGYGLITDTQYF
TGTGCCAGCTGGGGATATGGACTGATCACAGATACGCAGTATTTT
>TRBV29-1|TRBJ2-3|-|many
CSVVPGDGTDTQYF
TGCAGCGTTGTTCCGGGAGACGGCACAGATACGCAGTATTTT
>TRBV20-1|TRBJ1-2|-|few
CSARDRGALGYTF
TGCAGTGCTAGAGATCGGGGGGCGCTTGGCTACACCTTC
>TRBV7-2|TRBJ2-1|-|few
CASSSTNYNEQFF
TGTGCCAGCAGCTCGACTAACTACAATGAGCAGTTCTTC
>TRBV7-9|TRBJ2-7|TRBD1|-
CASSRTGVRYEQYF
TGTGCCAGCAGCCGAACAGGGGTTAGGTACGAGCAGTACTTC
>TRBV6-1|TRBJ2-7|-|few
CASTPRRSSYEQYF
TGTGCCAGCACCCCGCGTAGGAGCTCCTACGAGCAGTACTTC
>TRBV15|TRBJ1-2|-|-
CATSGSTVNYGYTF
TGTGCCACCAGCGGCTCGACAGTCAACTATGGCTACACCTTC
>TRBV20-1|TRBJ1-2|-|few
CSARDRRRDYGYTF
TGCAGTGCTAGAGATCGGCGGCGAGACTATGGCTACACCTTC
>TRBV9|TRBJ2-2|TRBD2|few
CASSVAASGGPTGELFF
TGTGCCAGCAGCGTAGCGGCTAGCGGGGGCCCCACCGGGGAGCTGTTTTTT
>TRBV3-1|TRBJ2-5|-|few
CASSEPGRSKQETQYF
TGTGCCAGCAGCGAGCCTGGGCGGTCTAAGCAAGAGACCCAGTACTTC
>TRBV12-3/TRBV12-4|TRBJ2-1|TRBD1|few
CASSFDRANEQFF
TGTGCCAGCAGCTTCGACAGGGCGAATGAGCAGTTCTTC
>TRBV28|TRBJ2-7|TRBD1|few
CASSGTGVNEQYF
TGTGCCAGCAGCGGGACAGGGGTCAACGAGCAGTACTTC
>TRBV28|TRBJ1-5|-|-
CASSTGGSSQPQHF
TGTGCCAGCAGCACCGGGGGGAGTAGTCAGCCCCAGCATTTT
>TRBV20-1|TRBJ1-2|-|few
CSAREGPLHGYTF
TGCAGTGCTAGAGAGGGTCCCTTACATGGCTACACCTTC
>TRBV12-3/TRBV12-4|TRBJ2-3|-|few
CASSFLPGQHSTDTQYF
TGTGCCAGCAGTTTCTTACCGGGACAACATAGCACAGATACGCAGTATTTT
>TRBV10-3|TRBJ2-5|-|few
CAISESRGLLATQETQYF
TGTGCCATCAGTGAGTCCAGGGGCCTACTAGCGACCCAAGAGACCCAGTACTTC
>TRBV12-5|TRBJ2-7|-|few
CASTGILWYEQYF
TGTGCTAGCACAGGGATTCTTTGGTACGAGCAGTACTTC
>TRBV4-1|TRBJ1-1|-|-
CASSQDSLGIRTEAFF
TGCGCCAGCAGCCAAGATAGTCTGGGGATTAGGACTGAAGCTTTCTTT
>TRBV6-5|TRBJ1-2|-|few
CASSYPDRRYGYTF
TGTGCCAGCAGTTATCCCGACCGTCGCTATGGCTACACCTTC
>TRBV29-1|TRBJ2-3|-|few
CSGQTGTDTQYF
TGCAGCGGTCAGACAGGCACAGATACGCAGTATTTT
>TRBV5-4|TRBJ2-3|TRBD2|-
CASRREDAADTQYF
TGTGCCAGCAGGCGGGAGGATGCAGCAGATACGCAGTATTTT
>TRBV5-4|TRBJ2-5|-|-
CASSTGQRGEGTQYF
TGTGCCAGCAGCACGGGACAACGGGGGGAGGGGACCCAGTACTTC
>TRBV6-1|TRBJ2-2|-|few
CASSEISLWSLNTGELFF
TGTGCCAGCAGTGAAATCTCCCTGTGGAGCTTAAACACCGGGGAGCTGTTTTTT